The 21 T cell receptor beta chains below all came from one sample that was sequenced in a study of cytomegalovirus exposure and HLA in healthy donors. Amplification used 60 Vbeta primers and 13 Jbeta primers. Clones were read by immunoSEQ multiplex PCR, and TCRdb kept only the in-frame ones, dropping some. The table lists approximately 120,000 clones, approximately 78% of them singletons, with about 1% in the top ten. The sequencing input was PBMCs. These receptors came from a woman in her 30s in good health and CMV-seronegative.

The chain carries TRBV9 and TRBJ1-2, with 7 bases identical to TRBD1. The V and J ends lost 0 bases and 4 bases, in that order; junction bases with no gene match: 3. CDR1 and CDR2 (germline): SGDLS, YYNGEE. This CDR3 is built from 14 residues. DNA for the CDR3: TGTGCCAGCAGCGTAGACAGGGGCTCCTATGGCTACACCTTC. Translated, it gives CASSVDRGSYGYTF.

This chain connects TRBV19 to TRBJ2-1; D perhaps matches TRBD2 (5 bases). V shed 6 bases and J shed 5 bases, with 11 bases lying between them. The CDR3 runs to 13 residues. The germline V gene encodes CDR1 LNHDA and CDR2 SQIVND (reference sequence). The CDR3 reads CASRALGDNEQFF. The CDR3 DNA reads TGTGCCAGTAGGGCGCTCGGGGACAATGAGCAGTTCTTC.

The chain employs TRBV6-6 and TRBJ2-2, with 8 bases matching TRBD1. The germline V gene encodes CDR1 MNHNY and CDR2 SVGAGI (reference sequence). The CDR3 covers 16 residues. The junction had 13 bases not matched to a gene; V was cut back by 7 bases and J by 6 bases. CDR3 amino acids: CASTFTRTGKAGELFF. The CDR3, as DNA: TGTGCCAGCACCTTTACTCGGACAGGGAAAGCCGGGGAGCTGTTTTTT.

The rearrangement joins TRBV30 to TRBJ2-7; perhaps TRBD1 as D (5 bases). Germline CDR1 GTSNPN, CDR2 SVGIG (reference sequence). The CDR3 runs 12 residues. V shed 0 bases and J shed 9 bases, with 12 bases lying between them. CDR3 amino acids: CAWSVIDSWQYF. For the CDR3, the DNA is TGTGCCTGGAGTGTAATAGACAGCTGGCAGTACTTC.

V usage is TRBV9 and J usage is TRBJ2-2; tentative D call: TRBD1 (6 bases). The CDR3 spans 16 residues. V was cut by 0 bases and J by 0 bases, with 9 bases left in between. From germline, CDR1 is SGDLS and CDR2 YYNGEE. The CDR3 DNA is TGTGCCAGCAGCGTAGCTGGGACATCGAACACCGGGGAGCTGTTTTTT. Translation gives CASSVAGTSNTGELFF.

This chain links TRBV7-2 with TRBJ2-3; TRBD2 matches 12 bases. Germline assignment: CDR1 SGHTA and CDR2 FQGNSA. There are 16 residues in the CDR3. V was pared by 4 bases and J by 0 bases, with 2 bases of the junction left unmatched. CDR3 residues: CASSSGTSGSTDTQYF. Written as DNA, the CDR3 is TGTGCCAGCAGCTCTGGGACTAGCGGGAGCACAGATACGCAGTATTTT.

This clone was seen a few times. J is TRBJ2-2 and V is TRBV27; no reliable D call. The CDR3 is made up of 12 amino acids. The ends were cut back, 6 bases at V and 7 bases at J, with 9 bases in the middle. CDR1 is MNHEY, CDR2 SMNVEV, per germline (reference sequence). In DNA, the CDR3 is TGTGCCAGCAGCTACTATAGCGGGGAGCTGTTTTTT. This translates into CASSYYSGELFF.

This clone came up a few times. The rearrangement uses TRBV11-3 and TRBJ2-7; the match to TRBD1 covers 8 bases. V was clipped by 5 bases and J by 3 bases; unmatched bases: 6. Per the germline V gene, CDR1 is SGHNT and CDR2 is YENEEA. This CDR3 is built from 14 residues. In nucleotides, the CDR3 is TGTGCCAGCAGCGCCGGGACAGGCGGCTACGAGCAGTACTTC. As protein: CASSAGTGGYEQYF. Using reference TRBV11-3 and TRBJ2-7 for the parts outside the CDR3, the full variable domain is EAGVVQSPRYKIIEKKQPVAFWCNPISGHNTLYWYLQNLGQGPELLIRYENEEAVDDSQLPKDRFSAERLKGVDSTLKIQPAELGDSAVYLCASSAGTGGYEQYFGPGTRLTVT.

A single count supports this clone. The chain links TRBV5-4 to TRBJ2-5, with a possible D match to TRBD2 (6 bases). This CDR3 region has 16 residues. The ends were cut back, 3 bases at V and 2 bases at J, with 17 bases in the middle. The germline CDR1 and CDR2 sequences are SGHNT and YYREEE (reference sequence). The CDR3 reads CASSSGGSSVQETQYF. The CDR3 DNA sequence: TGTGCCAGCAGCTCGGGTGGGTCTAGCGTACAAGAGACCCAGTACTTC.

The chain couples TRBV19 to TRBJ2-7, with 7 bases that match TRBD1. This CDR3 region has 13 residues. Looked up from germline, CDR1 is LNHDA and CDR2 is SQIVND (reference sequence). V lost 5 bases, J lost 5 bases, and 6 bases stayed unmatched. DNA for the CDR3: TGTGCCAGTAGTCTAATAACAGGGGACGAGCAGTACTTC. Translating it yields CASSLITGDEQYF.

The chain couples TRBV13 to TRBJ2-1, with D perhaps matching TRBD2 (5 bases). V lost 0 bases and J 5 bases, leaving 11 bases between the germline ends. CDR1 is PRHDT, CDR2 FYEKMQ, per germline (reference sequence). The CDR3 has 15 amino acids. CDR3: CASSLGRRGNNEQFF. The CDR3 DNA reads as TGTGCCAGCAGCTTAGGCCGGCGAGGGAACAATGAGCAGTTCTTC.

This clone is a singleton in its sample. The chain joins TRBV5-6 to TRBJ2-1, with TRBD1 as a possible D gene (6 bases). From germline, CDR1 is SGHDT and CDR2 YYEEEE. The CDR3 is made up of 12 amino acids. Trimming stripped 5 bases from V and 5 bases from J, with 8 bases between. CDR3 sequence (DNA): TGTGCCAGCAGAAGACAGGACAATGAGCAGTTCTTC. Amino acids: CASRRQDNEQFF.

V gene TRBV28 combines with J gene TRBJ1-5, with D unclear. Germline V gene data show CDR1 as MDHEN and CDR2 as SYDVKM. The V and J ends lost 5 bases and 4 bases respectively, with 15 bases between them. CDR3 length equals 15 residues. The CDR3 nucleotides read TGTGCCAGCAGTATCAACCAGGTTCCAAATCAGCCCCAGCATTTT. Its protein is CASSINQVPNQPQHF.

The chain carries TRBV18 and TRBJ2-1; 9 nucleotides agree with TRBD2. The CDR3 loop spans 15 amino acids. Germline assignment: CDR1 KGHSH and CDR2 LQKENI. The ends lost 3 bases at V and 4 bases at J; junction bases unmatched: 4. Here the CDR3 DNA reads TGTGCCAGCTCACCGGGACTAGCAAATTACAATGAGCAGTTCTTC. Encoded protein: CASSPGLANYNEQFF.

The chain carries TRBV2 and TRBJ1-2; D call uncertain. Trimming left V 6 bases short and J 5 bases short, with 19 bases between. The CDR3 consists of 15 residues. In germline, CDR1 is SNHLY, CDR2 FYNNEI. CDR3 loop: CASREEGSSRYGYTF. The CDR3 nucleotides are TGTGCCAGCAGGGAGGAGGGATCTTCTAGGTATGGCTACACCTTC.

The genes are TRBV12-5 and TRBJ2-1; 9 positions match TRBD1. Germline CDR1 is LGHNT and CDR2 is FRNRAP. V shed 1 base and J 8 bases; nucleotides not matched to a gene: 3. This CDR3 region has 14 residues. This CDR3 is CASGLGRQGDEQFF. DNA for the CDR3: TGTGCTAGTGGTTTGGGACGACAGGGGGATGAGCAGTTCTTC.

This chain joins TRBV5-1 and TRBJ2-3; 13 positions match TRBD2. The CDR3 runs 18 residues. Per the germline V gene, CDR1 is SGHRS and CDR2 is YFSETQ. The V and J ends lost 3 bases and 1 base, in that order; junction bases with no gene match: 8. The CDR3, as DNA: TGCGCCAGCAGCTCGGGACTAGCGGGGCGACGTGGCACAGATACGCAGTATTTT. It translates to CASSSGLAGRRGTDTQYF.

The chain carries TRBV9 and TRBJ1-2, with 9 bases fitting TRBD1. Germline CDR1 reads SGDLS; CDR2 reads YYNGEE. The CDR3 totals 13 residues. With V trimmed by 5 bases and J by 6 bases, 5 bases remained unmatched. CDR3 residues: CASSGGQGDGYTF. CDR3 nucleotide sequence: TGTGCCAGCAGTGGGGGACAGGGAGATGGCTACACCTTC. The full variable domain, in which reference TRBV9 and TRBJ1-2 provide the parts outside the CDR3, is DSGVTQTPKHLITATGQRVTLRCSPRSGDLSVYWYQQSLDQGLQFLIQYYNGEERAKGNILERFSAQQFPDLHSELNLSSLELGDSALYFCASSGGQGDGYTFGSGTRLTVV.

Points on this clone: The germline gene is not matched at one end of the junction; a read error may be the cause. The V gene is TRBV7-9, the J gene TRBJ2-7; TRBD1 matches 9 bases. Germline V gene sequence: CDR1 SEHNR, CDR2 FQNEAQ (reference sequence). The CDR3 extends over 16 amino acids. The CDR3 protein is CSSSLNPGQGPYEQYF. The DNA for the CDR3 is TGTTCCAGCAGCCTAAACCCAGGACAGGGGCCCTACGAGCAGTACTTC.

V and J are TRBV11-2 and TRBJ2-1, with TRBD2 identical over 14 bases. The CDR3 consists of 19 residues. V shed 1 base and J 5 bases; nucleotides not matched to a gene: 10. Germline V CDR1 and CDR2: SGHAT, FQNNGV. The CDR3 DNA reads TGTGCCAGCAGCTTAGGTCGACTAGCGGGGGGGCAAAAGAACAATGAGCAGTTCTTC. This translates into CASSLGRLAGGQKNNEQFF.

The rearrangement uses TRBV11-3 and TRBJ1-1, with D tentatively TRBD1 (6 bases). Germline V CDR1 and CDR2: SGHNT, YENEEA. V lost 6 bases and J 5 bases, leaving 16 bases between the germline ends. The CDR3 is made up of 14 amino acids. The DNA for the CDR3 is TGTGCCAGCAGTCCGGCCCCAGGGGATACTGAAGCTTTCTTT. Translating gives CASSPAPGDTEAFF.